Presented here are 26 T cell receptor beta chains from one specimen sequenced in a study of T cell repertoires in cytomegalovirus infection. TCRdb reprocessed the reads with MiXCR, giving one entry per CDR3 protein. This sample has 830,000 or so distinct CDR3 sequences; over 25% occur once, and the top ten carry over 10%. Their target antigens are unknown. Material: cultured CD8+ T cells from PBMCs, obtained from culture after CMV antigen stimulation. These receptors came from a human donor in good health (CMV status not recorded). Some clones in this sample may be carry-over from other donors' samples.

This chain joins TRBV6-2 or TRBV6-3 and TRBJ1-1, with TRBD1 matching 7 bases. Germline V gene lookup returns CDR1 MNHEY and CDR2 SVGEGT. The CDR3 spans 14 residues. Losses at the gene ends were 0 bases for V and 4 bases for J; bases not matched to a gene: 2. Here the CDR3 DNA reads TGTGCCAGCAGTTACTCGTCAGGGGGCACTGAAGCTTTCTTT. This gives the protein CASSYSSGGTEAFF.

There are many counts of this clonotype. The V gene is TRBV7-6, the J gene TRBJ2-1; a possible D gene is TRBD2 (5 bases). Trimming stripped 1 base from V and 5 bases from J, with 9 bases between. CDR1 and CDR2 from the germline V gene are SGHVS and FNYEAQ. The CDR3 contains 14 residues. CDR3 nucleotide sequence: TGTGCCAGCAGCTTAGAGGTCGGGGACAATGAGCAGTTCTTC. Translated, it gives CASSLEVGDNEQFF. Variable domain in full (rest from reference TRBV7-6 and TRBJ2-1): GAGVSQSPRYKVTKRGQDVALRCDPISGHVSLYWYRQALGQGPEFLTYFNYEAQQDKSGLPNDRFSAERPEGSISTLTIQRTEQRDSAMYRCASSLEVGDNEQFFGPGTRLTVL.

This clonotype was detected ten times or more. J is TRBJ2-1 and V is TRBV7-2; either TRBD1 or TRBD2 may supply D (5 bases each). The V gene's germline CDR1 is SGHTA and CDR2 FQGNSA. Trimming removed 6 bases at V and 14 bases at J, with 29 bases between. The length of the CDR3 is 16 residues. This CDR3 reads CASSSAPGTFEQEEFF. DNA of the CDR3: TGTGCCAGCAGTTCGGCGCCCGGGACCTTCGAACAAGAAGAGTTCTTC.

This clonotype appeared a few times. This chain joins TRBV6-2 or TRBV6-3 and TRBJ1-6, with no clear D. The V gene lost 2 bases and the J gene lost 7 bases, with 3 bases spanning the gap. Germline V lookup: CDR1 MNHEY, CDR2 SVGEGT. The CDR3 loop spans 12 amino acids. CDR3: CASSYPNSPLHF. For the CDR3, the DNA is TGTGCCAGCAGTTACCCGAATTCACCCCTCCACTTT.

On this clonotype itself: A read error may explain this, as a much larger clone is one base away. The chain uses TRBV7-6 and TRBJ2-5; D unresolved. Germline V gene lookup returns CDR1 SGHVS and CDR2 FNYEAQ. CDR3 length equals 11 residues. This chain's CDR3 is CANSPEETQYF. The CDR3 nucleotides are TGTGCCAACAGCCCCGAAGAGACCCAGTACTTC.

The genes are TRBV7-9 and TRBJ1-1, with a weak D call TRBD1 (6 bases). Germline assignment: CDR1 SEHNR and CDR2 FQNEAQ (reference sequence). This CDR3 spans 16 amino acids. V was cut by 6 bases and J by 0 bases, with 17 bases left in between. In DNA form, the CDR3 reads TGTGCCAGCAGGGACAAGGGGGAAGGGGTGAACACTGAAGCTTTCTTT. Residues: CASRDKGEGVNTEAFF. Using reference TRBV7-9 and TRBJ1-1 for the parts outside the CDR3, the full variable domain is DTGVSQNPRHKITKRGQNVTFRCDPISEHNRLYWYRQTLGQGPEFLTYFQNEAQLEKSRLLSDRFSAERPKGSFSTLEIQRTEQGDSAMYLCASRDKGEGVNTEAFFGQGTRLTVV.

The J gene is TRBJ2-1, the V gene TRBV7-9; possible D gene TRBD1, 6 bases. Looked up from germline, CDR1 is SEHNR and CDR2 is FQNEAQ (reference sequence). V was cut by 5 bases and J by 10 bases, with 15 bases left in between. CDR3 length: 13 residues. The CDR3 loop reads CASSIYREQEQFF. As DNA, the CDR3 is TGTGCCAGCAGCATTTACAGGGAACAGGAGCAGTTCTTC.

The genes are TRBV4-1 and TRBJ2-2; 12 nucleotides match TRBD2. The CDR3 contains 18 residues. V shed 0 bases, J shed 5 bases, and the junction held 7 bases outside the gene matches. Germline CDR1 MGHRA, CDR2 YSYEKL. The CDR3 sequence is CASSQEPSGGAWTGELFF. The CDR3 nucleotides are TGCGCCAGCAGCCAAGAGCCTAGCGGGGGGGCCTGGACCGGGGAGCTGTTTTTT.

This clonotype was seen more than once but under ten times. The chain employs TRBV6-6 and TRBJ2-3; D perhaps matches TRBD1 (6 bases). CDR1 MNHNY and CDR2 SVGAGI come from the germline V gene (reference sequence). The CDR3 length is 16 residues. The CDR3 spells CAAPPTGGQRTDTQYF. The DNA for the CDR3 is TGTGCTGCCCCCCCCACCGGTGGACAGAGGACAGATACGCAGTATTTT.

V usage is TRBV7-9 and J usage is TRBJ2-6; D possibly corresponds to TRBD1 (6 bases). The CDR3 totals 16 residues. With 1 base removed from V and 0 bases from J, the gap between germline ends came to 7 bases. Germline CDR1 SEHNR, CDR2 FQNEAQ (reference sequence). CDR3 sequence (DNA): TGTGCCAGCAGCTTAGGGACAGTCTCTGGGGCCAACGTCCTGACTTTC. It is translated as CASSLGTVSGANVLTF.

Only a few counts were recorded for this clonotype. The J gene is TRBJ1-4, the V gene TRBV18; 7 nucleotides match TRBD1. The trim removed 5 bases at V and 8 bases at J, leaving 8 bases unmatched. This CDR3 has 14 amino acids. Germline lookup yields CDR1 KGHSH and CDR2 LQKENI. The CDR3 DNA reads TGTGCCAGCTCATCCCGGGACAGCCCCGAAAAACTGTTTTTT. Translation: CASSSRDSPEKLFF. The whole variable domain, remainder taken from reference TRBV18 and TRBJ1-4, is NAGVMQNPRHLVRRRGQEARLRCSPMKGHSHVYWYRQLPEEGLKFMVYLQKENIIDESGMPKERFSAEFPKEGPSILRIQQVVRGDSAAYFCASSSRDSPEKLFFGSGTQLSVL.

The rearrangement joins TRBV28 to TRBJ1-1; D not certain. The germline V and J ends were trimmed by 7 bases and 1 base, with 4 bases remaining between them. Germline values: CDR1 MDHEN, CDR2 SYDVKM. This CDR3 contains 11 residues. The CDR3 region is CASNKNTEAFF. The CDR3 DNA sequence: TGTGCCAGCAATAAGAACACTGAAGCTTTCTTT.

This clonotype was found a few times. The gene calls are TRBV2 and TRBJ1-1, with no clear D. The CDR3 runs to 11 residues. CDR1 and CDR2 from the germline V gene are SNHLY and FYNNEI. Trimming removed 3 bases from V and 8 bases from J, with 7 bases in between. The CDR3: CASSDSLEAFF. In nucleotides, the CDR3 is TGTGCCAGCAGTGACAGTCTGGAAGCTTTCTTT.

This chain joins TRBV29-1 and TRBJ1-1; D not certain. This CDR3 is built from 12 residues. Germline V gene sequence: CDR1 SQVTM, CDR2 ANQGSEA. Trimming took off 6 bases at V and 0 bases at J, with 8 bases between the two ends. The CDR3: CSVQDLNTEAFF. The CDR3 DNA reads TGCAGCGTCCAGGATTTGAACACTGAAGCTTTCTTT.

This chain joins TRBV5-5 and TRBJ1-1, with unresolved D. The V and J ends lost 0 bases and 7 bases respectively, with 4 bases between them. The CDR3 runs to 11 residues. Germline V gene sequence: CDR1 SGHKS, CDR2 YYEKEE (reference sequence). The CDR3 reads CASSLAHEAFF. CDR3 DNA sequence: TGTGCCAGCAGCTTGGCGCATGAAGCTTTCTTT.

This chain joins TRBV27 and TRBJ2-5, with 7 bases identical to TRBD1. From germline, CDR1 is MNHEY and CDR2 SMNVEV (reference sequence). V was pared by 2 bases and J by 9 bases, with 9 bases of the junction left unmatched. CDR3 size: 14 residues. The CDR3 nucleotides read TGTGCCAGCAGTTTACGTAGCAGGGGGATGGCCCAGTACTTC. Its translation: CASSLRSRGMAQYF.

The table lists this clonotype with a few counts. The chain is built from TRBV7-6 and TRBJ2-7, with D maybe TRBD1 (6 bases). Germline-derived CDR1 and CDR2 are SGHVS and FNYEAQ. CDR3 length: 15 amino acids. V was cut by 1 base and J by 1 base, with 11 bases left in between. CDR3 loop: CASSLGYGQSYEQYF. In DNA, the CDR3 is TGTGCCAGCAGCTTAGGATATGGACAGTCCTACGAGCAGTACTTC. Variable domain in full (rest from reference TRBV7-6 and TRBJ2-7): GAGVSQSPRYKVTKRGQDVALRCDPISGHVSLYWYRQALGQGPEFLTYFNYEAQQDKSGLPNDRFSAERPEGSISTLTIQRTEQRDSAMYRCASSLGYGQSYEQYFGPGTRLTVT.

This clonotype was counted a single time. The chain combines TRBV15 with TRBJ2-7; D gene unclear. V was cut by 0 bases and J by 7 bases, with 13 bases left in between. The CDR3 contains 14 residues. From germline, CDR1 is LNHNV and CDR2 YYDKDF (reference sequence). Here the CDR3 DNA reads TGTGCCACCAGCAGAGATAGGGCGGCCCCGGAGCAGTACGTC. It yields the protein CATSRDRAAPEQYV.

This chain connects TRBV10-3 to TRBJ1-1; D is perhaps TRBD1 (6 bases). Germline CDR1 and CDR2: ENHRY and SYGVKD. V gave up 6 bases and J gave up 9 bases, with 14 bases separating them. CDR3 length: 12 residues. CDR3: CAIRTRGEKAFF. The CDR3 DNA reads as TGTGCCATCAGGACAAGGGGGGAAAAAGCTTTCTTT.

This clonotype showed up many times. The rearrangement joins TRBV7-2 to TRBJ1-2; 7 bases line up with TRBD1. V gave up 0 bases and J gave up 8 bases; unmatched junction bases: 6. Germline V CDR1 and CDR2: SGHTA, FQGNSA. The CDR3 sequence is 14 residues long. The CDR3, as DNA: TGTGCCAGCAGCTTAGCGGAGGGGGCGTGGGGCTACACCTTC. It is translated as CASSLAEGAWGYTF.

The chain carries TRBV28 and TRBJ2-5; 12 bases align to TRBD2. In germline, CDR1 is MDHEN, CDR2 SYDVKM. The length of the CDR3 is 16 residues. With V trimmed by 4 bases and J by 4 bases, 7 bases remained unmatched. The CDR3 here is CASSYPSGGALETQYF. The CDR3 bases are TGTGCCAGCAGTTATCCTAGCGGGGGGGCCTTAGAGACCCAGTACTTC.

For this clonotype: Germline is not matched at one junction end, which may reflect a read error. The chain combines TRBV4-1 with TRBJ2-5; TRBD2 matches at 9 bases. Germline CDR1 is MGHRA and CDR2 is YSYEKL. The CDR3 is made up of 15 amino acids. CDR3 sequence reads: CASSQGGGGQETQYF. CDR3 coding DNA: TGTGCCAGCAGCCAAGGCGGGGGGGGCCAAGAGACCCAGTACTTC.

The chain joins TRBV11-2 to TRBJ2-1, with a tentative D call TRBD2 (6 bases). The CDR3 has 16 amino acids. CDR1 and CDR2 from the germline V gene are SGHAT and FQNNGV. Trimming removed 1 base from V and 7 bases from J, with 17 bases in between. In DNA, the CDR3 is TGTGCCAGCAGCTTAGGGTCCCGCTACCGGGAGAATGAGCAGTTCTTC. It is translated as CASSLGSRYRENEQFF.

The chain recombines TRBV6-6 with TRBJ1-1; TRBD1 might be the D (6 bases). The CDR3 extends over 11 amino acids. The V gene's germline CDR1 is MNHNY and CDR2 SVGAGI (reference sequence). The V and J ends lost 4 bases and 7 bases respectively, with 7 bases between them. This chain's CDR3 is CASSWTVEAFF. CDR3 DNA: TGTGCCAGCAGTTGGACAGTTGAAGCTTTCTTT.

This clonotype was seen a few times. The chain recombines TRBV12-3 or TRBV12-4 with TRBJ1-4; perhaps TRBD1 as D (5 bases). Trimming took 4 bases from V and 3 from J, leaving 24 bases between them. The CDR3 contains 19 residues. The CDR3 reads CASSSPGTPDGIANEKLFF. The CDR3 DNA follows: TGTGCCAGCAGTTCCCCCGGGACGCCAGATGGGATAGCTAATGAAAAACTGTTTTTT.

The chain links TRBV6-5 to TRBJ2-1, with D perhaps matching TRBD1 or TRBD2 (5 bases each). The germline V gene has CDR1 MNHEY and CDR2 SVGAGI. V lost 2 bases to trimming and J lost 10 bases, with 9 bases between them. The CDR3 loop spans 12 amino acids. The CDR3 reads CASSYPGDEQFF. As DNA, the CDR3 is TGTGCCAGCAGTTACCCTGGGGACGAGCAGTTCTTC.